The 29 T cell receptor beta chains in this list originate from one sample, sequenced in a study of blood T cell repertoires in COVID-19. Sequencing used immunoSEQ multiplex PCR; TCRdb keeps in-frame clones, though not all of them. Of roughly 400,000 clones listed, about 87% are singletons. The sequenced material came from peripheral blood. These receptor sequences come from a woman between 55 and 75 years old with COVID-19, enrolled during active disease.

This sequence joins TRBV6-1 and TRBJ1-5, with 7 bases aligning to TRBD1. The germline V gene encodes CDR1 MNHNS and CDR2 SASEGT. The CDR3 covers 13 residues. V shed 2 bases, J shed 11 bases, and the junction held 6 bases outside the gene matches. CDR3 nucleotide sequence: TGTGCCAGCAGTGAAAGGGGGCTCGGGACCCAGCATTTT. Its protein is CASSERGLGTQHF.

The chain links TRBV6-4 to TRBJ1-2; 9 bases map to TRBD1. Per the germline V gene, CDR1 is MRHNA and CDR2 is SNTAGT. This CDR3 comprises 15 residues. V dropped 6 bases and J dropped 6; count of bases not matched to a gene: 11. The CDR3 spells CASSLTTGGLNGYTF. CDR3 nucleotides: TGTGCCAGCAGCCTCACGACAGGGGGATTGAATGGCTACACCTTC.

This chain uses TRBV9 with TRBJ2-1; tentatively, D is TRBD2 (5 bases). The CDR3 runs 15 residues. Germline V lookup: CDR1 SGDLS, CDR2 YYNGEE. Trimming took 3 bases from V and 6 from J, leaving 16 bases between them. The CDR3 DNA is TGTGCCAGCAGCGCTGAGCCGCGGGTGGGCAATGAGCAGTTCTTC. It specifies CASSAEPRVGNEQFF.

The chain links TRBV27 to TRBJ2-7; 8 bases line up with TRBD1. Trimming removed 5 bases from V and 3 bases from J; junction bases left unmatched: 3. CDR1 and CDR2 from the germline V gene are MNHEY and SMNVEV (reference sequence). This CDR3 region has 13 residues. The CDR3 region is CASSRDRGYEQYF. The CDR3 coding sequence is TGTGCCAGCAGTCGCGACAGGGGCTACGAGCAGTACTTC.

This chain uses TRBV5-1 with TRBJ2-3; unclear D gene. The germline gives CDR1 SGHRS, CDR2 YFSETQ. The ends were cut back, 4 bases at V and 4 bases at J, with 13 bases in the middle. The CDR3 spans 14 residues. The CDR3: CASSVSRIADTQYF. The CDR3, as DNA: TGCGCCAGCAGCGTATCCAGGATCGCAGATACGCAGTATTTT.

This chain links TRBV4-2 with TRBJ1-2; the D gene is possibly TRBD1 (6 bases). Germline V gene lookup returns CDR1 LGHNA and CDR2 YNFKEQ. CDR3 length equals 14 residues. Trimming pared 0 bases from V and 7 bases from J, leaving 12 bases between. CDR3 loop: CASSQETRGTGYTF. The CDR3 bases are TGTGCCAGCAGCCAAGAAACCAGGGGAACTGGCTACACCTTC.

V and J are TRBV3-1 (or the pseudogene TRBV3-2) and TRBJ1-5; D remains unclear. This CDR3 is 15 amino acids long. CDR1 LGHDT and CDR2 YNNKEL come from the germline V gene (reference sequence). Deletions cut 0 bases from V and 6 bases from J, with 12 bases between. CDR3 in DNA: TGTGCCAGCAGCCAAGAAGGCGGGCCAGGTCAGCCCCAGCATTTT. Translated: CASSQEGGPGQPQHF.

The genes are TRBV5-4 and TRBJ2-2; 7 bases are shared with TRBD2. The length of the CDR3 is 16 residues. The V and J ends lost 4 bases and 5 bases, in that order; junction bases with no gene match: 11. The germline V gene encodes CDR1 SGHNT and CDR2 YYREEE (reference sequence). The CDR3 loop is CASSPWTSFETGELFF. In DNA, the CDR3 is TGTGCCAGCAGCCCCTGGACTAGTTTCGAGACCGGGGAGCTGTTTTTT.

The chain is built from TRBV10-1 and TRBJ1-5; tentatively, D is TRBD1 (6 bases). The V and J ends lost 8 bases and 0 bases respectively, with 32 bases between them. Germline CDR1 and CDR2: WNHNN and SYGVQD (reference sequence). CDR3 length: 21 residues. The CDR3, as DNA: TGCGCCAGCCAGGGCACAGGGAAAGAAACCTCGAAAAAATATAGCAATCAGCCCCAGCATTTT. As protein: CASQGTGKETSKKYSNQPQHF.

This chain joins TRBV9 and TRBJ1-1, with 10 bases that match TRBD1. J was trimmed by 0 bases and V by 0 bases; bases with no gene match: 5. The germline CDR1 and CDR2 sequences are SGDLS and YYNGEE. The CDR3 consists of 17 residues. The CDR3 DNA follows: TGTGCCAGCAGCGTAGTTGGGACAGGGGTGATGAACACTGAAGCTTTCTTT. Translating gives CASSVVGTGVMNTEAFF.

The CDR3 DNA reads as TGTGCTAGTGGTTTTCACGGGGATGAGCAGTTCTTC. Residues: CASGFHGDEQFF. The chain has TRBV12-5 and TRBJ2-1, with a weak D call TRBD2 (5 bases). Trimming shortened V by 3 bases and J by 8 bases, and 8 bases separated the two germline ends. Germline V gene sequence: CDR1 LGHNT, CDR2 FRNRAP. The CDR3 spans 12 residues.

The chain couples TRBV2 to TRBJ1-3, with D possibly TRBD1 on 5 matching bases. The germline V and J ends were trimmed by 8 bases and 3 bases, with 17 bases remaining between them. Per the germline V gene, CDR1 is SNHLY and CDR2 is FYNNEI. This CDR3 contains 15 residues. CDR3 residues: CASRPDQGLGNTIYF. CDR3 sequence (DNA): TGTGCCAGCCGTCCCGACCAGGGCCTTGGAAACACCATATATTTT.

CDR3 protein: CASISAQGSTNEKLFF. The CDR3 bases are TGTGCCAGCATTTCCGCTCAGGGTTCAACTAATGAAAAACTGTTTTTT. This chain connects TRBV6-6 to TRBJ1-4; D may be TRBD1 (5 bases). Germline lookup yields CDR1 MNHNY and CDR2 SVGAGI (reference sequence). Trimming pared 7 bases from V and 0 bases from J, leaving 15 bases between. The CDR3 runs 16 residues.

The chain combines TRBV5-1 with TRBJ2-1; 8 positions match TRBD2. Trimming at V came to 0 bases and at J to 8 bases, leaving 7 bases not matched to a gene. The CDR3 runs 15 residues. The germline V gene encodes CDR1 SGHRS and CDR2 YFSETQ. The chain's CDR3 is CASSLAGGGPYEQFF. The CDR3 DNA sequence: TGCGCCAGCAGCTTGGCCGGCGGGGGGCCCTATGAGCAGTTCTTC.

The chain is built from TRBV28 and TRBJ1-5; no definite D call. CDR1 MDHEN and CDR2 SYDVKM come from the germline V gene. The V end lost 6 bases, the J end lost 4 bases, and 19 bases lay between the germline ends. The CDR3 totals 16 residues. CDR3 sequence reads: CASSPWPRAVNQPQHF. CDR3 DNA sequence: TGTGCCAGCAGCCCATGGCCGCGGGCTGTGAATCAGCCCCAGCATTTT.

DNA for the CDR3: TGTGCCAGCAGGCCGCCGGGACTAGCGGCCGGGGAGCTGTTTTTT. Its translation is CASRPPGLAAGELFF. J is TRBJ2-2 and V is TRBV6-6; TRBD2 matches 11 bases. The CDR3 totals 15 residues. The germline V gene has CDR1 MNHNY and CDR2 SVGAGI (reference sequence). With V trimmed by 6 bases and J by 6 bases, 6 bases remained unmatched.

V usage is TRBV5-1 and J usage is TRBJ1-4, with 9 bases identical to TRBD1. V lost 4 bases and J lost 8; bases outside the gene matches: 6. Germline values: CDR1 SGHRS, CDR2 YFSETQ. The CDR3 sequence is 14 residues long. Written as DNA, the CDR3 is TGCGCCAGCAGCCAAGGACAGGGGAGGGAAAAACTGTTTTTT. This encodes CASSQGQGREKLFF. Complete variable domain (other parts from reference TRBV5-1 and TRBJ1-4): KAGVTQTPRYLIKTRGQQVTLSCSPISGHRSVSWYQQTPGQGLQFLFEYFSETQRNKGNFPGRFSGRQFSNSRSEMNVSTLELGDSALYLCASSQGQGREKLFFGSGTQLSVL.

J is TRBJ1-1 and V is TRBV5-6, with 7 bases identical to TRBD1. V was clipped by 4 bases and J by 4 bases; unmatched bases: 10. Germline V gene lookup returns CDR1 SGHDT and CDR2 YYEEEE. This CDR3 region has 15 residues. The DNA for the CDR3 is TGTGCCAGCAGCGCCCACGGTAAGGGGGCCACTGAAGCTTTCTTT. Residues: CASSAHGKGATEAFF.

The chain combines TRBV5-1 with TRBJ2-1; D not resolved. The length of the CDR3 is 13 residues. The germline V gene encodes CDR1 SGHRS and CDR2 YFSETQ. V was pared by 0 bases and J by 9 bases, with 10 bases between. CDR3 bases: TGCGCCAGCAGCTTGGCCTCTTCCAGTGAGCAGTTCTTC. Protein sequence: CASSLASSSEQFF.

J is TRBJ2-7 and V is TRBV11-1; tentatively, D is TRBD1 (6 bases). This CDR3 is 14 amino acids long. Germline V CDR1 and CDR2: SGHAT, FQDESV (reference sequence). The germline V and J ends were trimmed by 2 bases and 2 bases, with 10 bases remaining between them. The CDR3 spells CASSLSRGPYEQYF. The CDR3 DNA reads as TGTGCCAGCAGCTTATCCAGGGGACCCTACGAGCAGTACTTC.

This chain links TRBV18 with TRBJ1-2; D is perhaps TRBD1 (6 bases). V was clipped by 3 bases and J by 2 bases, with 13 bases between them. The CDR3 sequence is 15 residues long. Germline V lookup: CDR1 KGHSH, CDR2 LQKENI. The CDR3 sequence: CASSPNSGTNYGYTF. DNA of the CDR3: TGTGCCAGCTCACCCAATTCCGGGACAAACTATGGCTACACCTTC.

This clone was counted a few times. V usage is TRBV13 and J usage is TRBJ2-7, with 8 bases fitting TRBD1. The V and J ends lost 0 bases and 7 bases, in that order; junction bases with no gene match: 8. This CDR3 comprises 15 residues. Germline assignment: CDR1 PRHDT and CDR2 FYEKMQ (reference sequence). CDR3: CASSLGGQGVGEQYF. CDR3 nucleotides: TGTGCCAGCAGCTTAGGCGGACAGGGAGTGGGAGAGCAGTACTTC.

The sample holds a few counts of this clone. The chain couples TRBV10-3 to TRBJ1-2; TRBD1 matches at 9 bases. This CDR3 is built from 12 residues. The J segment lost 6 bases and the V segment lost 4 bases, leaving 0 bases of the junction unmatched. CDR1 and CDR2 (germline): ENHRY, SYGVKD. DNA of the CDR3: TGTGCCATCAGTGGGACAGGGGATGGCTACACCTTC. Its translation is CAISGTGDGYTF.

The chain is built from TRBV29-1 and TRBJ1-3; D unclear. The CDR3 is made up of 15 amino acids. V lost 7 bases, J lost 0 bases, and 16 bases lay in between. Germline CDR1 is SQVTM and CDR2 is ANQGSEA. The CDR3, as DNA: TGCAGCGCCCGCGGCGGCAAGAGCTCTGGAAACACCATATATTTT. Protein product: CSARGGKSSGNTIYF. Full variable domain (outside the CDR3, taken from reference TRBV29-1 and TRBJ1-3): SAVISQKPSRDICQRGTSLTIQCQVDSQVTMMFWYRQQPGQSLTLIATANQGSEATYESGFVIDKFPISRPNLTFSTLTVSNMSPEDSSIYLCSARGGKSSGNTIYFGEGSWLTVV.

The chain has TRBV5-1 and TRBJ2-7, with D maybe TRBD1 (6 bases). The CDR3 is made up of 13 amino acids. The germline gives CDR1 SGHRS, CDR2 YFSETQ. V dropped 6 bases and J dropped 0 bases, with 10 bases sitting between them. For the CDR3, the DNA is TGCGCCAGCACGGTGGACAGCTCCTACGAGCAGTACTTC. Its translation is CASTVDSSYEQYF.

This chain joins TRBV7-9 and TRBJ1-2, with D perhaps TRBD1 (5 bases). Germline loops: CDR1 SEHNR, CDR2 FQNEAQ (reference sequence). Trimming pared 5 bases from V and 0 bases from J, leaving 16 bases between. The CDR3 runs 16 residues. CDR3 bases: TGTGCCAGCAGCCCCGGGGGGACGTTAGCTAACTATGGCTACACCTTC. Its protein product is CASSPGGTLANYGYTF.

V usage is TRBV5-5 and J usage is TRBJ2-7; D perhaps matches TRBD2 (6 bases). V dropped 4 bases and J dropped 6 bases, with 20 bases sitting between them. From germline, CDR1 is SGHKS and CDR2 YYEKEE (reference sequence). The CDR3 extends over 15 amino acids. The CDR3 nucleotides read TGTGCCAGCAGCCCGTGGGCGGGGTATATGGGCGAGCAGTACTTC. Protein product: CASSPWAGYMGEQYF.

The chain links TRBV2 to TRBJ2-7; D remains unclear. V was cut by 3 bases and J by 2 bases, with 17 bases left in between. The CDR3 runs to 16 residues. The V gene's germline CDR1 is SNHLY and CDR2 FYNNEI. This CDR3 reads CASSDPVATGTYEQYF. Here the CDR3 DNA reads TGTGCCAGCAGTGACCCGGTGGCGACTGGTACCTACGAGCAGTACTTC. Full variable domain (missing parts from reference TRBV2 and TRBJ2-7): EPEVTQTPSHQVTQMGQEVILRCVPISNHLYFYWYRQILGQKVEFLVSFYNNEISEKSEIFDDQFSVERPDGSNFTLKIRSTKLEDSAMYFCASSDPVATGTYEQYFGPGTRLTVT.

The V and J genes are TRBV6-5 and TRBJ2-3; a weak D match, TRBD2 (7 bases). There are 15 residues in the CDR3. The V end was cut by 8 bases, the J end by 2 bases, with 17 bases between. The germline V gene encodes CDR1 MNHEY and CDR2 SVGAGI. CDR3 in amino acids: CASGGAGALTDTQYF. Here the CDR3 DNA reads TGTGCCAGCGGGGGGGCGGGGGCCCTCACAGATACGCAGTATTTT.